This TCR beta chain comes out of a study of T cells in Graves' hyperthyroidism and ophthalmopathy. Trimming took off 4 bases at V and 4 bases at J, with 22 bases between the two ends. The germline gives CDR1 MNHNS, CDR2 SASEGT. The CDR3 is made up of 18 amino acids. The TCR beta CDR3 regions underwent amplification using RNA transcripts as the source. The HTBI set primed first-round TCR CDR3 RT-PCR. TCRdb re-derived calls from the multiplex PCR reads in MiXCR, one entry per CDR3 protein. The repertoire has 270,000 or so distinct CDR3 sequences, approximately 26% of them found once; the top ten carry about 30%.

This chain joins TRBV6-1 and TRBJ2-2; D perhaps matches TRBD1 (6 bases). The sequence was collected from a man aged 35 to 55 with Graves' hyperthyroidism that later progressed to Graves' ophthalmopathy. Sequenced material: blood. The CDR3 region has the DNA TGTGCCAGCAGTGTCGCCGGGACAAGGAAGCGGAGCACCGGGGAGCTGTTTTTT. It translates to CASSVAGTRKRSTGELFF.